This record looks at one TCR beta chain sequence and its context. Antigen unknown. The sample is drawn from a study of T-cell memory formation after mild COVID-19. Points from the study as a whole: Day 15 to 85 contractors were CD4/CD8 balanced; later expanders leaned CD4+. Pre-infection memory harbored some responding clones, suggesting cross-reactive memory joined. Chiefly within CM and EM were the contracting CD4+ clones; CD8+ ones were within EMRA.

The TCR alpha and TCR beta cDNA libraries, bearing sample barcodes and UMIs, were generated by 5'RACE using constant-segment primers. One entry per CDR3 protein, called by TCRdb with MiXCR from the 5' RACE reads. The sample carries about 600,000 distinct CDR3 sequences, roughly 21% recorded once. Per the germline V gene, CDR1 is MNHNY and CDR2 is SVGAGI (reference sequence). With 0 bases clipped from V and 3 bases from J, the junction kept 5 bases outside the gene matches. The CDR3 loop spans 16 amino acids. This clonotype originated in an adult woman who had mild COVID-19 (a few samples of this study predate the infection). Cell type and time point are not known. The sample was PBMCs or a T cell subset sorted from them (not recorded which). The chain links TRBV6-6 to TRBJ1-2; 9 bases are a match to TRBD1. CDR3 coding DNA: TGTGCCAGCAGTTACTCACCGGGACAGGGCCACTATGGCTACACCTTC. Protein product: CASSYSPGQGHYGYTF.